Listed here are 31 T cell receptor beta chains from one sample, sequenced in a study of technical replicates of blood from a handful of donors. The repertoire was sequenced with immunoSEQ multiplex PCR; TCRdb's copy has only in-frame clones and lacks some. The sample has roughly 85,000 clones, approximately 95% seen once; the top ten hold approximately 0.26%. Material for sequencing was T cells isolated from PBMCs. All receptors derive from a human donor in good health.

The chain uses TRBV13 and TRBJ2-1, with a tentative D call TRBD2 (5 bases). The V end was cut by 2 bases, the J end by 1 base, with 18 bases between. The CDR3 loop spans 18 amino acids. Germline V gene data show CDR1 as PRHDT and CDR2 as FYEKMQ (reference sequence). The CDR3 bases are TGTGCCAGCAGCTTAAAAGGTAAGGGAGACGTATCCTACAATGAGCAGTTCTTC. Protein: CASSLKGKGDVSYNEQFF.

This chain joins TRBV28 and TRBJ2-5; 13 positions match TRBD2. Germline CDR1 and CDR2: MDHEN and SYDVKM. The length of the CDR3 is 17 residues. J was trimmed by 5 bases and V by 2 bases; bases with no gene match: 8. The CDR3 is CASSLGLAGVVGETQYF. CDR3 DNA: TGTGCCAGCAGTTTAGGACTAGCGGGAGTGGTTGGGGAGACCCAGTACTTC.

The chain couples TRBV4-1 to TRBJ2-7; D is uncertain. Trimming took 1 base from V and 11 from J, leaving 15 bases between them. The CDR3 sequence is 13 residues long. CDR1 and CDR2 (germline): MGHRA, YSYEKL. As DNA, the CDR3 is TGCGCCAGCAGCCAAGTGGAGCGCCAATTTAAGTACTTC. Its translation is CASSQVERQFKYF.

The CDR3 DNA sequence: TGTGCCAGCAGCTTGGGTCGAGGGGGTGTAGAGCAGTTCTTC. Its translation: CASSLGRGGVEQFF. The chain carries TRBV5-4 and TRBJ2-1; D perhaps matches TRBD1 (6 bases). Germline V gene data show CDR1 as SGHNT and CDR2 as YYREEE (reference sequence). This CDR3 region has 14 residues. Deletions cut 0 bases from V and 10 bases from J, with 14 bases between.

This clone was seen once. The rearrangement links TRBV6-6 to TRBJ1-1; 8 bases align to TRBD1. In germline, CDR1 is MNHNY, CDR2 SVGAGI (reference sequence). V was clipped by 5 bases and J by 3 bases; unmatched bases: 8. The CDR3 length is 15 residues. The CDR3 nucleotides are TGTGCCAGCAGTAGACAGGGGATAATGGACACTGAAGCTTTCTTT. As protein: CASSRQGIMDTEAFF.

The rearrangement joins TRBV6-1 to TRBJ2-7, with D perhaps TRBD1 (6 bases). The CDR3 totals 15 residues. V dropped 4 bases and J dropped 1 base, with 14 bases sitting between them. Per the germline V gene, CDR1 is MNHNS and CDR2 is SASEGT. CDR3 sequence: CASSVEAGASYEQYF. The CDR3 nucleotides read TGTGCCAGCAGTGTCGAGGCAGGGGCATCCTACGAGCAGTACTTC.

The genes are TRBV6-1 and TRBJ2-5; maybe TRBD2 (5 bases). With 7 bases removed from V and 5 bases from J, the gap between germline ends came to 14 bases. The CDR3 covers 13 residues. From germline, CDR1 is MNHNS and CDR2 SASEGT. This CDR3 reads CASTGGTGETQYF. The CDR3, as DNA: TGTGCCAGCACGGGCGGAACGGGGGAGACCCAGTACTTC.

This clone was seen a single time. The chain joins TRBV25-1 to TRBJ1-5; D unresolved. CDR3 length: 14 residues. Deletions cut 5 bases from V and 5 bases from J, with 13 bases between. Looked up from germline, CDR1 is MGHDK and CDR2 is SYGVNS. The CDR3 loop is CASSLGGLYQPQHF. DNA for the CDR3: TGTGCCAGCAGTCTCGGCGGTTTGTATCAGCCCCAGCATTTT.

This clone came up a few times. The CDR3 sequence is CAWSVSGSVGYGYTF. Written as DNA, the CDR3 is TGTGCCTGGAGTGTATCGGGGTCAGTGGGCTATGGCTACACCTTC. The gene calls are TRBV30 and TRBJ1-2, with D uncertain. The V end was cut by 0 bases, the J end by 4 bases, with 15 bases between. This CDR3 contains 15 residues. The germline V gene encodes CDR1 GTSNPN and CDR2 SVGIG (reference sequence). Full variable domain (remainder filled in from reference TRBV30 and TRBJ1-2): SQTIHQWPATLVQPVGSPLSLECTVEGTSNPNLYWYRQAAGRGLQLLFYSVGIGQISSEVPQNLSASRPQDRQFILSSKKLLLSDSGFYLCAWSVSGSVGYGYTFGSGTRLTVV.

The CDR3 nucleotides read TGTGCCAGCAGTGAACGGGGCAGGGGTTCCCCTAACTATGGCTACACCTTC. The encoded protein is CASSERGRGSPNYGYTF. This chain links TRBV6-1 with TRBJ1-2, with D perhaps matching TRBD1 (6 bases). V lost 2 bases to trimming and J lost 0 bases, with 16 bases between them. The CDR3 is 17 residues long. CDR1 MNHNS and CDR2 SASEGT come from the germline V gene.

J is TRBJ2-7 and V is TRBV4-2; D perhaps matches TRBD1 (5 bases). CDR3 length: 17 residues. Trimming shortened V by 0 bases and J by 0 bases, and 15 bases separated the two germline ends. CDR1 LGHNA and CDR2 YNFKEQ come from the germline V gene. The CDR3 loop reads CASSQDPQGAPSYEQYF. The CDR3 bases are TGTGCCAGCAGCCAAGATCCCCAAGGGGCTCCCTCCTACGAGCAGTACTTC.

This rearrangement joins TRBV4-1 to TRBJ2-5; D ambiguous. The V end lost 1 base, the J end lost 0 bases, and 12 bases lay between the germline ends. Germline lookup yields CDR1 MGHRA and CDR2 YSYEKL. The CDR3 has 16 amino acids. CDR3 nucleotide sequence: TGCGCCAGCAGCCAAGGCTCGCCACAGAACCAAGAGACCCAGTACTTC. Encoded protein: CASSQGSPQNQETQYF.

This clone was detected a few times. The chain uses TRBV4-1 and TRBJ1-5; D is uncertain. This CDR3 spans 15 amino acids. Trimming removed 0 bases at V and 7 bases at J, with 13 bases between. CDR1 and CDR2 (germline): MGHRA, YSYEKL. CDR3 nucleotides: TGCGCCAGCAGCCAAGACTGGCCCCTTGGCCAGCCCCAGCATTTT. Translated, it gives CASSQDWPLGQPQHF.

J is TRBJ1-2 and V is TRBV6-5, with D unclear. CDR3 length: 12 amino acids. Trimming removed 5 bases at V and 8 bases at J, with 12 bases between. From germline, CDR1 is MNHEY and CDR2 SVGAGI. This CDR3 is CASSPPSGGYTF. The CDR3 DNA reads as TGTGCCAGCAGTCCCCCCAGTGGCGGCTACACCTTC.

On this clone itself: A read error may produce the germline difference seen at one junction end. This chain connects TRBV2 to TRBJ2-5, with a tentative D call TRBD1 (8 bases). Germline CDR1 SNHLY, CDR2 FYNNEI. This CDR3 contains 11 residues. CDR3 coding DNA: TGTGCCAGCAGTGGGGAGGGGACAGGAGACTTC. Its protein is CASSGEGTGDF. Combining the CDR3 with reference TRBV2 and TRBJ2-5 gives the whole variable domain EPEVTQTPSHQVTQMGQEVILRCVPISNHLYFYWYRQILGQKVEFLVSFYNNEISEKSEIFDDQFSVERPDGSNFTLKIRSTKLEDSAMYFCASSGEGTGDFGPGTRLLVL.

This chain uses TRBV19 with TRBJ2-7; TRBD1 agrees at 9 bases. The CDR3 is made up of 16 amino acids. Trimming at V came to 3 bases and at J to 5 bases, leaving 11 bases not matched to a gene. CDR1 and CDR2 (germline): LNHDA, SQIVND (reference sequence). CDR3 sequence reads: CASSIGTGPLVHEQYF. CDR3 sequence (DNA): TGTGCCAGTAGTATCGGGACAGGGCCCCTGGTCCACGAGCAGTACTTC.

The chain links TRBV10-1 to TRBJ2-5; D may be TRBD1 (6 bases). This CDR3 spans 14 amino acids. Germline loops: CDR1 WNHNN, CDR2 SYGVQD (reference sequence). The ends were cut back, 4 bases at V and 5 bases at J, with 14 bases in the middle. The CDR3 DNA follows: TGCGCCAGCAGTGCAGGGGCCCGCGGGGAGACCCAGTACTTC. It is translated as CASSAGARGETQYF.

As DNA, the CDR3 is TGTGCCAGCATACAGGGGGAGCGTCAGCCCCAGCATTTT. Translated, it gives CASIQGERQPQHF. The chain joins TRBV2 to TRBJ1-5, with TRBD1 matching 8 bases. The CDR3 is 13 residues long. V trimming: 7 bases; J trimming: 6 bases; junction bases outside the gene matches: 5. Germline-derived CDR1 and CDR2 are SNHLY and FYNNEI. The complete variable domain, with remaining parts taken from reference TRBV2 and TRBJ1-5, reads EPEVTQTPSHQVTQMGQEVILRCVPISNHLYFYWYRQILGQKVEFLVSFYNNEISEKSEIFDDQFSVERPDGSNFTLKIRSTKLEDSAMYFCASIQGERQPQHFGDGTRLSIL.

The rearrangement joins TRBV4-1 to TRBJ1-2; the match to TRBD1 covers 8 bases. Losses at the gene ends were 3 bases for V and 2 bases for J; bases not matched to a gene: 2. Germline V CDR1 and CDR2: MGHRA, YSYEKL. The CDR3 loop spans 14 amino acids. CDR3 bases: TGCGCCAGCAGCCAGAGGACAGGGAACTATGGCTACACCTTC. Residues: CASSQRTGNYGYTF.

The chain uses TRBV5-1 and TRBJ2-7, with 8 nucleotides matching TRBD1. CDR1 is SGHRS and CDR2 is YFSETQ in the germline V gene. The CDR3 loop spans 15 amino acids. Trimming cost V 2 bases and J 5 bases; bases outside gene matches: 9. CDR3 protein: CASSFSSGQGNEQYF. The DNA for the CDR3 is TGCGCCAGCAGCTTCTCTTCCGGACAGGGTAACGAGCAGTACTTC.

This sequence joins TRBV6-1 and TRBJ2-7; the match to TRBD1 covers 7 bases. The CDR3 extends over 14 amino acids. The V gene end was trimmed by 5 bases and the J gene end by 5 bases; junction bases not matched to a gene: 9. Germline assignment: CDR1 MNHNS and CDR2 SASEGT. The DNA of the CDR3 is TGTGCCAGCAGTCCGAGACAGGGCAAACACGAGCAGTACTTC. Its translation: CASSPRQGKHEQYF.

V is TRBV6-5 and J is TRBJ2-1; TRBD2 agrees at 9 bases. CDR3 size: 16 residues. Per germline, CDR1 MNHEY and CDR2 SVGAGI. The trim removed 4 bases at V and 1 base at J, leaving 5 bases unmatched. CDR3 bases: TGTGCCAGCAGTTTAGGAGCGGGGGGTTCCTACAATGAGCAGTTCTTC. Residues: CASSLGAGGSYNEQFF.

This chain connects TRBV5-1 to TRBJ2-7, with D possibly TRBD1 on 5 matching bases. Germline CDR1 reads SGHRS; CDR2 reads YFSETQ. There are 13 residues in the CDR3. Trimming removed 3 bases from V and 5 bases from J, with 12 bases in between. DNA for the CDR3: TGCGCCAGCAGCTCCCGGGTCAGGGACGAGCAGTACTTC. Amino acids: CASSSRVRDEQYF.

The gene calls are TRBV4-1 and TRBJ2-3, with 10 positions matching TRBD2. Per the germline V gene, CDR1 is MGHRA and CDR2 is YSYEKL. The CDR3 runs to 15 residues. V gave up 5 bases and J gave up 4 bases; unmatched junction bases: 6. CDR3 DNA: TGCGCCAGCAGCTTCCGGACTAGCGGCTCAGATACGCAGTATTTT. This translates into CASSFRTSGSDTQYF.

V usage is TRBV6-6 and J usage is TRBJ1-5, with a possible D match to TRBD1 (5 bases). CDR1 MNHNY and CDR2 SVGAGI come from the germline V gene (reference sequence). The length of the CDR3 is 15 residues. Trimming took off 6 bases at V and 7 bases at J, with 19 bases between the two ends. The CDR3, as DNA: TGTGCCAGCAGCTACATCAGGGAAGGGCGACAGCCCCAGCATTTT. It specifies CASSYIREGRQPQHF.

The chain couples TRBV7-9 to TRBJ2-1; TRBD2 might be the D (7 bases). CDR3 length equals 14 residues. Trimming shortened V by 6 bases and J by 8 bases, and 17 bases separated the two germline ends. Looked up from germline, CDR1 is SEHNR and CDR2 is FQNEAQ (reference sequence). CDR3 residues: CASSEKGEGHEQFF. The CDR3 DNA sequence: TGTGCCAGCAGTGAGAAGGGGGAGGGCCATGAGCAGTTCTTC.

The chain combines TRBV6-6 with TRBJ1-4; D may be TRBD1 (5 bases). The CDR3 consists of 15 residues. V gave up 6 bases and J gave up 6 bases, with 17 bases separating them. In germline, CDR1 is MNHNY, CDR2 SVGAGI (reference sequence). In DNA, the CDR3 is TGTGCCAGCAGATCCGCAGGGAACCGGGATGAAAAACTGTTTTTT. This gives the protein CASRSAGNRDEKLFF.

The chain is built from TRBV5-1 and TRBJ2-1; TRBD2 agrees at 12 bases. V lost 3 bases, J lost 5 bases, and 6 bases stayed unmatched. Germline CDR1 reads SGHRS; CDR2 reads YFSETQ. The CDR3 runs to 16 residues. CDR3 sequence: CASSYATSGRNNEQFF. CDR3 coding DNA: TGCGCCAGCAGCTACGCCACTAGCGGGAGGAACAATGAGCAGTTCTTC.

In its sample, this clone was seen a few times. V and J are TRBV7-8 and TRBJ2-7; weak D call: TRBD2 (6 bases). Trimming shortened V by 1 base and J by 2 bases, and 18 bases separated the two germline ends. Germline-derived CDR1 and CDR2 are SGHVS and FQNEAQ. This CDR3 has 17 amino acids. The CDR3, as DNA: TGTGCCAGCAGCTTAGGTACCCCGGGACTCCTGCCCTACGAGCAGTACTTC. It encodes CASSLGTPGLLPYEQYF.

As to this clone: The same CDR3 arises from other DNA sequences in this sample as well. The rearrangement joins TRBV9 to TRBJ2-5; 13 positions agree with TRBD2. After removal of 2 bases from V and 2 bases from J, the junction contained 3 bases not matched to a gene. The CDR3 length is 16 residues. The germline V gene encodes CDR1 SGDLS and CDR2 YYNGEE. CDR3 coding DNA: TGTGCCAGCAGCGTTGGGACTAGCGGGATTCAAGAGACCCAGTACTTC. This translates into CASSVGTSGIQETQYF.

This rearrangement joins TRBV13 to TRBJ1-2; weak D call: TRBD1 (6 bases). The CDR3 totals 15 residues. V gave up 4 bases and J gave up 6 bases, with 18 bases separating them. The germline gives CDR1 PRHDT, CDR2 FYEKMQ (reference sequence). The CDR3 protein is CASSSHKLQGNGYTF. The CDR3 DNA reads TGTGCCAGCAGCTCTCATAAGCTTCAGGGGAATGGCTACACCTTC. Filled out from reference TRBV13 and TRBJ1-2, the complete variable domain reads AAGVIQSPRHLIKEKRETATLKCYPIPRHDTVYWYQQGPGQDPQFLISFYEKMQSDKGSIPDRFSAQQFSDYHSELNMSSLELGDSALYFCASSSHKLQGNGYTFGSGTRLTVV.